This T cell receptor (beta chain) emerged from a study of shared clonotypes between healthy human individuals. Method: immunoSEQ multiplex PCR; TCRdb's copy keeps in-frame clones and lacks some. Among fewer than 650,000 clones, around 77% were seen once, and the ten largest hold around 12%. Germline V gene lookup returns CDR1 MDHEN and CDR2 SYDVKM. CDR3 length equals 16 residues. Between the trimmed V and J ends, which lost 2 bases and 4 bases, there was a span of 17 bases. The sequence was obtained from a woman between 40 and 55 years old in good health. Some clones in this sample may be carry-over from other donors' samples. The gene calls are TRBV28 and TRBJ1-2; D call uncertain. The sequenced material came from PBMCs. CDR3 loop: CASSLGWVGDPYGYTF. In DNA form, the CDR3 reads TGTGCCAGCAGTTTAGGGTGGGTTGGGGATCCCTATGGCTACACCTTC.